A single sample is the source of the 2 T cell receptor delta chains below, sequenced in a study of gamma-delta T cells after stem cell transplantation. TCRdb re-processed the RT-PCR reads via CATT. The repertoire holds some 2,800 delta-chain clones, roughly 2.6% seen once, with roughly a fifth in the top ten. What was sequenced was gamma-delta T cells. Receptors were obtained from a human donor. It is not recorded whose cells these are; they may come from a transplant donor.

By sample fraction, this clone is medium-sized. The sample contains more than one DNA sequence encoding this CDR3. This sequence joins TRDV2 and TRDJ1; 13 nucleotides match TRDD3. The V gene's germline CDR1 is GEAIGNYY and CDR2 EKD. V dropped 3 bases and J dropped 5; count of bases not matched to a gene: 17. The CDR3 covers 19 residues. The CDR3 coding sequence is TGTGCCTGTGACCTTACTCGTACTGGGGGATACGCCGGTCCTGATAAACTCATCTTT. Translated: CACDLTRTGGYAGPDKLIF.

Turning to this clone: A read error likely explains this, since a far larger clone differs by one base. This sample includes further DNA sequences coding for the same CDR3. This chain connects TRDV2 to TRDJ1; 10 positions match TRDD3. The CDR3 contains 18 residues. Germline V CDR1 and CDR2: GEAIGNYY, EKD. V dropped 0 bases and J dropped 1; count of bases not matched to a gene: 10. The CDR3 sequence: CACDTLHRTGGSTDKLIF. DNA for the CDR3: TGTGCCTGTGACACCCTTCACCGTACTGGGGGATCCACCGATAAACTCATCTTT.